This TCR beta chain was recovered during a study of blood T cell repertoires in COVID-19. Participant age was about 18 to 95 years, and participants resided in roughly 24 US areas. J gave up 2 bases and V 0 bases, and 12 bases lay outside the gene matches. Germline-derived CDR1 and CDR2 are LGHNA and YNFKEQ. The length of the CDR3 is 18 residues. Assay: immunoSEQ multiplex PCR; the TCRdb copy retains only in-frame clones and omits some. The sample lists 200,000 to 250,000 clones, approximately 90% occurring once. The sequencing input was PBMCs or T cells enriched from blood (not recorded which). V is TRBV4-2 and J is TRBJ1-2, with TRBD1 matching over 7 bases. The clonotype comes from a woman between 18 and 30 years old in a cohort exposed to, infected with or recovered from COVID-19 (not recorded which). Written as DNA, the CDR3 is TGTGCCAGCAGCCAAGATCAGGAGGGGGCATACCCCAACTATGGCTACACCTTC. Translation: CASSQDQEGAYPNYGYTF.